These T cell receptor beta chains were read from a single sample in a study of cytomegalovirus exposure and HLA in healthy donors. Clones were read by immunoSEQ multiplex PCR, and TCRdb kept only the in-frame ones, dropping some. The sample shows 110,000 or so clones, roughly 79% of them seen only once. The sequencing sample was made of PBMCs. These receptors all stem from a woman in her 30s in good health and CMV-seronegative. Both conserved end residues are part of each CDR3. The D gene is left open where the match is weak. Size values are once, few and many counts, or a class for expanded clones, and some rows have none.

J | size | V | D | CDR3 | DNA
TRBJ1-1 | NA | TRBV7-6 | NA | CASSLAGYRVKLNTEAFF | TGTGCCAGCAGCTTAGCCGGTTACAGGGTAAAGTTGAACACTGAAGCTTTCTTT
TRBJ1-4 | NA | TRBV4-1 | NA | CASSQDPSRGRGEKLFF | TGCGCCAGCAGCCAAGACCCTTCCCGGGGGAGAGGTGAAAAACTGTTTTTT
TRBJ2-1 | NA | TRBV27 | TRBD1 | CASSSPQGVPFF | TGTGCCAGCAGTTCTCCTCAGGGGGTCCCATTCTTC
TRBJ1-4 | few | TRBV28 | NA | CASKGRGKLFF | TGTGCCAGCAAGGGGAGGGGAAAACTGTTTTTT
TRBJ1-1 | NA | TRBV18 | NA | CASSPGSSGRGFF | TGTGCCAGCTCACCAGGGAGCTCTGGCCGTGGTTTCTTT
TRBJ2-7 | NA | TRBV19 | TRBD1 | CASSIVPGQGGHEQYF | TGTGCCAGTAGTATAGTTCCGGGACAGGGTGGTCACGAGCAGTACTTC
TRBJ2-1 | few | TRBV11-2 | TRBD2 | CASSQGTSPSNEQFF | TGTGCCAGCAGCCAGGGGACTAGCCCCAGCAATGAGCAGTTCTTC
TRBJ1-3 | NA | TRBV6-5 | TRBD1 | CASTQDRVPGNTIYF | TGTGCCAGCACCCAGGACAGGGTACCTGGAAACACCATATATTTT
TRBJ2-7 | few | TRBV28 | TRBD1 | CASSDEDRGFYEQYF | TGTGCCAGCAGTGATGAGGACAGGGGATTCTACGAGCAGTACTTC
TRBJ1-4 | once | TRBV20-1 | NA | CSARRNEKLFF | TGCAGTGCTAGACGGAATGAAAAACTGTTTTTT
TRBJ2-5 | NA | TRBV28 | TRBD1 | CASTKSQGVVLETQYF | TGTGCCAGCACCAAATCACAGGGGGTTGTCTTAGAGACCCAGTACTTC
TRBJ2-7 | NA | TRBV11-2 | TRBD2 | CASSWGLAANYEQYF | TGTGCCAGCAGCTGGGGACTAGCGGCAAATTACGAGCAGTACTTC
TRBJ2-5 | NA | TRBV5-4 | NA | CASSPEPAVQETQYF | TGTGCCAGCAGCCCCGAGCCCGCTGTCCAAGAGACCCAGTACTTC
TRBJ2-7 | NA | TRBV7-6 | NA | CASSNRLANIYEQYF | TGTGCCAGCAGCAACCGGCTAGCAAATATCTACGAGCAGTACTTC
TRBJ1-1 | NA | TRBV4-2 | NA | CASSQDTRNREAFF | TGTGCCAGCAGCCAAGATACCCGGAACAGGGAGGCTTTCTTT
TRBJ1-5 | NA | TRBV7-9 | NA | CSSSLVGFSNQPQHF | TGTTCCAGCAGTCTAGTAGGTTTCAGCAATCAGCCCCAGCATTTT
TRBJ1-5 | NA | TRBV10-3 | TRBD1 | CATQDRVDGNQPQHF | TGTGCCACACAGGACAGGGTGGATGGCAATCAGCCCCAGCATTTT
TRBJ1-2 | NA | TRBV7-2 | NA | CASSSRPRSYGYTF | TGTGCCAGCAGCTCCCGTCCTAGGTCCTATGGCTACACCTTC
TRBJ2-3 | NA | TRBV5-1 | TRBD2 | CASSTGLAGGPDTQYF | TGCGCCAGCAGCACCGGACTAGCGGGAGGGCCAGATACGCAGTATTTT
TRBJ2-4 | NA | TRBV4-2 | TRBD1 | CASSQGPEGAKNIQYF | TGTGCCAGCAGCCAAGGGCCAGAGGGGGCTAAAAACATTCAGTACTTC
TRBJ1-4 | NA | TRBV30 | TRBD1 | CAWAGTGGEKLFF | TGTGCCTGGGCCGGGACAGGGGGTGAAAAACTGTTTTTT
TRBJ1-1 | NA | TRBV10-2 | NA | CASIGQKNTEAFF | TGCGCCAGCATCGGACAGAAGAACACTGAAGCTTTCTTT
TRBJ2-2 | NA | TRBV7-2 | TRBD2 | CASSFRGGGELFF | TGTGCCAGCAGCTTCCGCGGGGGCGGGGAGCTGTTTTTT
TRBJ2-1 | NA | TRBV2 | NA | CATPKGVEMGGNEQFF | TGTGCCACCCCCAAGGGGGTGGAGATGGGTGGTAATGAGCAGTTCTTC
TRBJ2-5 | NA | TRBV27 | TRBD2 | CASSFSGLAEETQYF | TGTGCCAGCAGTTTTTCTGGACTAGCGGAAGAGACCCAGTACTTC
TRBJ2-7 | NA | TRBV7-2 | NA | CASSLSPNSAITYEQYF | TGTGCCAGCAGCTTATCCCCCAATAGCGCCATAACTTACGAGCAGTACTTC
TRBJ1-1 | NA | TRBV18 | NA | CASSRELGDSGTEAFF | TGTGCCAGCTCACGCGAATTGGGCGATTCCGGTACTGAAGCTTTCTTT
TRBJ2-7 | NA | TRBV18 | NA | CASSPNRGANEGQYF | TGTGCCAGCTCACCGAACCGCGGGGCCAACGAGGGGCAGTACTTC
TRBJ2-1 | NA | TRBV30 | TRBD1 | CAYSQGQWGQEQFF | TGTGCCTATTCCCAGGGACAGTGGGGTCAGGAGCAGTTCTTC
TRBJ2-1 | NA | TRBV7-3 | NA | CASSLYRVSSYNEQFF | TGTGCCAGCAGCTTATACCGAGTAAGCTCCTACAATGAGCAGTTCTTC
TRBJ1-1 | NA | TRBV6-1 | NA | CASSESGVNTEAFF | TGTGCCAGCAGTGAATCAGGGGTTAACACTGAAGCTTTCTTT
TRBJ2-1 | medium-sized | TRBV28 | TRBD2 | CASSPDTPGGNEQFF | TGTGCCAGCAGCCCTGACACCCCGGGGGGCAATGAGCAGTTCTTC
TRBJ2-2 | NA | TRBV5-1 | TRBD2 | CASSGREGLIVTGELFF | TGCGCCAGCAGCGGGCGGGAGGGCCTGATAGTCACCGGGGAGCTGTTTTTT
TRBJ2-1 | NA | TRBV6-5 | TRBD2 | CASKREGPREQFF | TGTGCCAGCAAGCGGGAGGGCCCCAGGGAGCAGTTCTTC
TRBJ2-5 | NA | TRBV28 | NA | CASSLRWPARERGQETQYF | TGTGCCAGCAGTTTAAGGTGGCCAGCTCGTGAGCGAGGCCAAGAGACCCAGTACTTC
TRBJ2-1 | NA | TRBV15 | TRBD2 | CATSRDLPTSGYNEQFF | TGTGCCACCAGCAGAGATCTCCCAACTAGCGGTTACAATGAGCAGTTCTTC
TRBJ2-3 | once | TRBV7-9 | TRBD2 | CASSSSGTQTFTDTQYF | TGTGCCAGCAGCTCCAGCGGGACCCAAACCTTCACAGATACGCAGTATTTT
TRBJ2-1 | NA | TRBV18 | NA | CASSPPSSGYNEQFF | TGTGCCAGCTCACCACCGTCCAGCGGCTACAATGAGCAGTTCTTC
TRBJ2-3 | NA | TRBV9 | NA | CASSVEGLSDTQYF | TGTGCCAGCAGCGTAGAAGGACTATCAGATACGCAGTATTTT
TRBJ2-5 | NA | TRBV19 | NA | CASSPGERETQYF | TGTGCCAGTAGCCCAGGGGAGCGAGAGACCCAGTACTTC
TRBJ2-3 | once | TRBV2 | NA | CASSEGTTDTQYF | TGTGCCAGCAGTGAAGGGACTACAGATACGCAGTATTTT
TRBJ1-2 | NA | TRBV27 | NA | CASSFTDRYGYTF | TGTGCCAGCAGTTTCACAGACCGGTATGGCTACACCTTC
TRBJ1-3 | NA | TRBV4-1 | NA | CASSQGGTISGNTIYF | TGCGCCAGCAGCCAGGGAGGGACGATCTCTGGAAACACCATATATTTT